This T cell receptor beta chain was retrieved from a study of cytomegalovirus exposure and HLA in healthy donors. Study-level points and caveats: Cytomegalovirus association was assigned to about 150 TCR beta chains.

To note about this clone: Antigen unknown.

Germline CDR1 is KGHSH and CDR2 is LQKENI. Unmatched junction bases numbered 1, after V lost 2 bases and J lost 2 bases. The CDR3 has 14 amino acids. Primers included in the PCR were 60 Vbeta and 13 Jbeta primers. Clones were sequenced by immunoSEQ multiplex PCR, and TCRdb holds only the in-frame ones, with some missing. The sample contains nearly 200,000 clones, around 73% of which appear only once. This chain uses TRBV18 with TRBJ2-7, with 9 bases identical to TRBD2. The sample consisted of PBMCs. The origin of this receptor is a woman aged 25 to 45 in good health and CMV-seropositive. The CDR3 bases are TGTGCCAGCTCACCAGCTAGCGGGGCCTACGAGCAGTACTTC. As protein: CASSPASGAYEQYF.